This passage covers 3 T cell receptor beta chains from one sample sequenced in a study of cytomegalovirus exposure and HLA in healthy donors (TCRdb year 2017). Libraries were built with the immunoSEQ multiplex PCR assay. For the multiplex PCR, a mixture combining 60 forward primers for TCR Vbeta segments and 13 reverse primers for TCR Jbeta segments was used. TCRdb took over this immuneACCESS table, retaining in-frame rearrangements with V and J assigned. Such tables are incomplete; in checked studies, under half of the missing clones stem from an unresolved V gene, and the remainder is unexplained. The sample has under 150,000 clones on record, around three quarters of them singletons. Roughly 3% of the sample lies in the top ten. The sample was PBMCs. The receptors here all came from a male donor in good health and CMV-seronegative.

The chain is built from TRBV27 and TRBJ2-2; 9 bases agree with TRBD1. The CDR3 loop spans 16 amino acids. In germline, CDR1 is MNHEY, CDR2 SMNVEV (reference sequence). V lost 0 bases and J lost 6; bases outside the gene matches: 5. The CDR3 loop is CASSLSTGQGPGELFF. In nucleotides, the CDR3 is TGTGCCAGCAGTTTATCGACGGGACAGGGACCCGGGGAGCTGTTTTTT.

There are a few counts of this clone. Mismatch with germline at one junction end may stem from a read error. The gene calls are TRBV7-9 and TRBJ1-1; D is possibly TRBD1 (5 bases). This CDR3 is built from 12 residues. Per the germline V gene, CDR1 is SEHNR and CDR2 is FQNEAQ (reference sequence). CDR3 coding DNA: TGTTCCAGCATCGCCAGGGCCGGTGAAGCTTTCTTT. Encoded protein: CSSIARAGEAFF.

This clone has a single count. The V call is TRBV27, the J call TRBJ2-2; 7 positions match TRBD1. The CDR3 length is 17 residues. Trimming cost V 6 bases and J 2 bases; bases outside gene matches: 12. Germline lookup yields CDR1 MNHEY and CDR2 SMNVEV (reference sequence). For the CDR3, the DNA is TGTGCCAGCAGCGAGCGACCGGGACAGCAAAACACCGGGGAGCTGTTTTTT. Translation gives CASSERPGQQNTGELFF.